This T cell receptor (beta chain) emerged from a study of blood T cell repertoires in COVID-19. The assay was immunoSEQ multiplex PCR, and TCRdb's table has in-frame clones only and misses some. The repertoire holds 60,000 to 85,000 clones, with 79% as singletons. This TCR was sampled from a woman aged 55-75 years with acute or convalescent COVID-19. The sample consisted of peripheral blood.

As DNA, the CDR3 is TGTGCCAGCAGTTGGACAGGGGGAAATGAAAAACTGTTTTTT. Protein product: CASSWTGGNEKLFF. The chain employs TRBV7-2 and TRBJ1-4; 10 bases line up with TRBD1. J gave up 5 bases and V 6 bases, and 3 bases lay outside the gene matches. The CDR3 is 14 amino acids. CDR1 is SGHTA and CDR2 is FQGNSA in the germline V gene.